The 20 T cell receptor beta chains reported below all come from one sample, sequenced in a study of patients and donors after allogeneic stem cell transplantation. TCRdb independently ran MiXCR on the RT-PCR reads; one entry per CDR3 protein. Found here are roughly 200,000 distinct CDR3 sequences, roughly 38% of them singletons; the top ten hold around a tenth. Material for sequencing was blood, either unsorted or a sorted T cell fraction (not recorded which). The receptor source for this set is a human donor who was either an allogeneic HSCT recipient or a stem cell or donor lymphocyte infusion donor (not recorded which). It is not recorded whose cells these are; they may come from a transplant donor.

In the case of this clonotype: A junction end diverges from the germline sequence, so it may reflect a read error. This sequence joins TRBV28 and TRBJ1-1; D is perhaps TRBD1 (5 bases). Per the germline V gene, CDR1 is MDHEN and CDR2 is SYDVKM. This CDR3 comprises 15 residues. The CDR3 reads CASSFSRASYPEAFF. In DNA form, the CDR3 reads TGTGCCAGCAGTTTTTCCAGGGCCTCCTACCCTGAAGCTTTCTTC.

The chain uses TRBV6-2 or TRBV6-3 and TRBJ2-7, with D hard to call. V was clipped by 6 bases and J by 2 bases, with 20 bases between them. From germline, CDR1 is MNHEY and CDR2 SVGEGT. This CDR3 has 16 residues. CDR3 amino acids: CASSPIIRRFPYEQYF. The CDR3 nucleotides are TGTGCCAGCAGCCCAATTATCAGGAGATTCCCCTACGAGCAGTACTTC.

The V call is TRBV29-1, the J call TRBJ1-2, with D possibly being TRBD1 (5 bases). The CDR3 consists of 13 residues. V shed 0 bases and J shed 4 bases, with 9 bases lying between them. Germline lookup yields CDR1 SQVTM and CDR2 ANQGSEA. CDR3 DNA sequence: TGCAGCGTTGAAGATCAGGGTGCCTATGGCTACACCTTC. Residues: CSVEDQGAYGYTF.

This clonotype was counted only a few times. J is TRBJ2-3 and V is TRBV7-2; the D gene is possibly TRBD1 (5 bases). The V gene lost 6 bases and the J gene lost 2 bases, with 18 bases spanning the gap. This CDR3 spans 16 amino acids. Germline V CDR1 and CDR2: SGHTA, FQGNSA. The CDR3 sequence is CASRQLPGHITDTQYF. CDR3 bases: TGTGCCAGCAGACAATTACCCGGACACATCACAGATACGCAGTATTTT. The whole variable domain, remainder taken from reference TRBV7-2 and TRBJ2-3, is GAGVSQSPSNKVTEKGKDVELRCDPISGHTALYWYRQSLGQGLEFLIYFQGNSAPDKSGLPSDRFSAERTGGSVSTLTIQRTQQEDSAVYLCASRQLPGHITDTQYFGPGTRLTVL.

The V and J genes are TRBV20-1 and TRBJ1-1; D gene unclear. This CDR3 is built from 13 residues. The V gene lost 6 bases and the J gene lost 2 bases, with 13 bases spanning the gap. Germline V CDR1 and CDR2: DFQATT, SNEGSKA (reference sequence). This CDR3 reads CSAKPLYNTEAFF. The CDR3 nucleotides are TGCAGTGCCAAGCCCCTGTATAACACTGAAGCTTTCTTT.

This clonotype was observed a handful of times. The genes are TRBV4-3 and TRBJ1-1; perhaps TRBD1 as D (5 bases). Germline V gene sequence: CDR1 LGHNA, CDR2 YSLEER. V lost 0 bases and J lost 4, with 12 bases in between. The CDR3 has 15 residues. CDR3: CASSQDSGVVTEAFF. The CDR3 DNA reads as TGCGCCAGCAGCCAAGATTCGGGGGTAGTCACTGAAGCTTTCTTT.

The chain has TRBV5-6 and TRBJ2-7; 9 bases fit TRBD2. Trimming cost V 4 bases and J 7 bases; bases outside gene matches: 12. Germline loops: CDR1 SGHDT, CDR2 YYEEEE. The CDR3 sequence is 15 residues long. CDR3 DNA: TGTGCCAGCAGCCCGGGCACTAGCGGGCCTTGGGAGCAGTACTTC. It translates to CASSPGTSGPWEQYF.

This rearrangement joins TRBV5-1 to TRBJ2-2, with D possibly being TRBD1 (6 bases). The CDR3 is 17 amino acids. Germline-derived CDR1 and CDR2 are SGHRS and YFSETQ. With 4 bases removed from V and 0 bases from J, the gap between germline ends came to 16 bases. The CDR3 loop reads CASSKAGTRSNTGELFF. The CDR3 region has the DNA TGCGCCAGCAGCAAGGCCGGGACACGCTCGAACACCGGGGAGCTGTTTTTT.

As concerns this clonotype: Compared with germline, one end of the junction differs, possibly owing to a read error. CDR3 nucleotides: TGTGCCTCCGGGAGCAGGGGTAATATGGTCTTC. Translation gives CASGSRGNMVF. The chain links TRBV27 to TRBJ2-1, with D perhaps matching TRBD1 or TRBD2 (6 bases each). Looked up from germline, CDR1 is MNHEY and CDR2 is SMNVEV (reference sequence). This CDR3 region has 11 residues.

J is TRBJ1-3 and V is TRBV4-3; TRBD1 agrees at 7 bases. This CDR3 has 19 residues. Germline values: CDR1 LGHNA, CDR2 YSLEER. Trimming cost V 0 bases and J 0 bases; bases outside gene matches: 11. The CDR3 DNA reads TGCGCCAGCAGCCAAGATGAGCCGGACAGGCTCCTCTCTGGAAACACCATATATTTT. Translation: CASSQDEPDRLLSGNTIYF.

This chain connects TRBV20-1 to TRBJ1-3; D unresolved. Trimming pared 6 bases from V and 0 bases from J, leaving 15 bases between. The CDR3 is 15 residues long. Germline values: CDR1 DFQATT, CDR2 SNEGSKA (reference sequence). CDR3 coding DNA: TGCAGTGCCAAAACCGGGCCACGCTCTGGAAACACCATATATTTT. Protein: CSAKTGPRSGNTIYF.

This clonotype has just one count. V usage is TRBV20-1 and J usage is TRBJ2-7; 9 bases line up with TRBD1. V lost 0 bases to trimming and J lost 5 bases; unmatched junction nucleotides: 11. CDR1 and CDR2 (germline): DFQATT, SNEGSKA (reference sequence). The CDR3 sequence is 16 residues long. CDR3 in amino acids: CSARDVFGDRAHEQYF. CDR3 DNA: TGCAGTGCTAGAGACGTTTTCGGGGACAGGGCCCACGAGCAGTACTTC.

The genes are TRBV12-3 or TRBV12-4 and TRBJ1-5, with no clear D. There are 14 residues in the CDR3. V was pared by 3 bases and J by 3 bases, with 9 bases between. The CDR3 bases are TGTGCCAGCAGTTTCGGGCAGATCAATCAGCCCCAGCATTTT. This encodes CASSFGQINQPQHF.

The V and J genes are TRBV6-2 or TRBV6-3 and TRBJ1-1; D is uncertain. Germline lookup yields CDR1 MNHEY and CDR2 SVGEGT. The ends were cut back, 6 bases at V and 11 bases at J, with 19 bases in the middle. CDR3 size: 13 residues. The CDR3 protein is CASSLSPGVRAFF. In DNA form, the CDR3 reads TGTGCCAGCAGCCTCTCACCCGGGGTGCGGGCTTTCTTT.

This clonotype was observed a handful of times. The rearrangement links TRBV10-3 to TRBJ2-1, with a weak D call TRBD1 (5 bases). The germline V gene encodes CDR1 ENHRY and CDR2 SYGVKD. The CDR3 consists of 12 residues. V was pared by 9 bases and J by 4 bases, with 10 bases between. CDR3 residues: CAIGAPYNEQFF. The CDR3 DNA follows: TGTGCCATTGGGGCCCCTTACAATGAGCAGTTCTTC.

This chain connects TRBV29-1 to TRBJ1-2; 7 bases align to TRBD1. Germline V gene lookup returns CDR1 SQVTM and CDR2 ANQGSEA. The CDR3 is 13 residues long. Trimming at V came to 6 bases and at J to 6 bases, leaving 10 bases not matched to a gene. CDR3 sequence: CSVRDSLVHGYTF. In nucleotides, the CDR3 is TGCAGCGTGAGGGACAGCCTCGTCCATGGCTACACCTTC.

The genes are TRBV20-1 and TRBJ2-1; D perhaps matches TRBD2 (5 bases). In germline, CDR1 is DFQATT, CDR2 SNEGSKA (reference sequence). This CDR3 has 12 amino acids. With 4 bases removed from V and 5 bases from J, the gap between germline ends came to 9 bases. The CDR3 here is CSAIVANNEQFF. Written as DNA, the CDR3 is TGCAGTGCTATTGTAGCGAACAATGAGCAGTTCTTC.

This clonotype was seen more than once but under ten times. The chain recombines TRBV7-3 with TRBJ2-1, with D maybe TRBD1 (6 bases). This CDR3 comprises 17 residues. Trimming removed 4 bases at V and 4 bases at J, with 20 bases between. CDR1 is SGHTA, CDR2 FQGTGA, per germline. In nucleotides, the CDR3 is TGTGCCAGCAGCTACTATCACAGGGAAGGACCGTACAATGAGCAGTTCTTC. It encodes CASSYYHREGPYNEQFF. The complete variable domain, with remaining parts taken from reference TRBV7-3 and TRBJ2-1, reads GAGVSQTPSNKVTEKGKYVELRCDPISGHTALYWYRQSLGQGPEFLIYFQGTGAADDSGLPNDRFFAVRPEGSVSTLKIQRTERGDSAVYLCASSYYHREGPYNEQFFGPGTRLTVL.

This sequence joins TRBV11-2 and TRBJ1-2; D is possibly TRBD1 (5 bases). Trimming removed 5 bases at V and 6 bases at J, with 19 bases between. Per the germline V gene, CDR1 is SGHAT and CDR2 is FQNNGV. CDR3 length: 15 amino acids. CDR3 in amino acids: CASSAGPLGGDGYTF. In DNA form, the CDR3 reads TGTGCCAGCAGCGCCGGCCCTCTCGGGGGGGATGGCTACACCTTC.

The chain is built from TRBV15 and TRBJ1-2; D not certain. From germline, CDR1 is LNHNV and CDR2 YYDKDF (reference sequence). This CDR3 comprises 15 residues. Deletions cut 3 bases from V and 0 bases from J, with 11 bases between. The CDR3 DNA is TGTGCCACCAGCAGGGGAACAGCTTCTAACTATGGCTACACCTTC. As protein: CATSRGTASNYGYTF.